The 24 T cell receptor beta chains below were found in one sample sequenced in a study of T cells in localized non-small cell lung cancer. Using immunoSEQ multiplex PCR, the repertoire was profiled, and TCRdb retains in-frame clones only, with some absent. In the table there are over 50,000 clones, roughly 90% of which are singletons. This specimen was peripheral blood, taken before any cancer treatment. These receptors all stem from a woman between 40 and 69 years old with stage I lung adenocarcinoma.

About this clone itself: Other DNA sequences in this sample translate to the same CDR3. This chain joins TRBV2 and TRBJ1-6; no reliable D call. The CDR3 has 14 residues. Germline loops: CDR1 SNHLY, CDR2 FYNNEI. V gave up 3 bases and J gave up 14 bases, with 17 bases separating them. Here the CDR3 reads CASSESGGVSSLHF. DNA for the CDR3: TGTGCCAGCAGTGAGTCGGGCGGGGTCTCGTCCCTCCACTTT.

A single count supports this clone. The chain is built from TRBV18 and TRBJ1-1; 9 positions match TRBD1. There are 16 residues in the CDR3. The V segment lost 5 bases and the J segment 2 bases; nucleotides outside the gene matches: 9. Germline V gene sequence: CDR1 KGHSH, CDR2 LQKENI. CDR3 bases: TGTGCCAGCTCAGTCGCCGGGACAGGGCTCAACACTGAAGCTTTCTTT. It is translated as CASSVAGTGLNTEAFF.

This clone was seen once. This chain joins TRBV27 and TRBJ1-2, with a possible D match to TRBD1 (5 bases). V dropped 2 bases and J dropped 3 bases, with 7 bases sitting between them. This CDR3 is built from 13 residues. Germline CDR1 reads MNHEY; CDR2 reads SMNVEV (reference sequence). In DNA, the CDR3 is TGTGCCAGCAGTTTAGTAGGGGACTATGGCTACACCTTC. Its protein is CASSLVGDYGYTF.

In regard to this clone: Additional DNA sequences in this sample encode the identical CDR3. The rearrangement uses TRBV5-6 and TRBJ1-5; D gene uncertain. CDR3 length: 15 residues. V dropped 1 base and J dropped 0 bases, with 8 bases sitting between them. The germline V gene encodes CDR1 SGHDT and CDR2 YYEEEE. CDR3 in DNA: TGTGCCAGCAGCTTGCGTCGGTATAGCAATCAGCCCCAGCATTTT. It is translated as CASSLRRYSNQPQHF.

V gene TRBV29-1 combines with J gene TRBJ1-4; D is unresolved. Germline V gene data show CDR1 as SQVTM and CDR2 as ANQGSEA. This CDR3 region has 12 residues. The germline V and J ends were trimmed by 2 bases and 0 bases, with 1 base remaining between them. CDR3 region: CSVESTNEKLFF. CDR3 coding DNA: TGCAGCGTTGAATCAACTAATGAAAAACTGTTTTTT.

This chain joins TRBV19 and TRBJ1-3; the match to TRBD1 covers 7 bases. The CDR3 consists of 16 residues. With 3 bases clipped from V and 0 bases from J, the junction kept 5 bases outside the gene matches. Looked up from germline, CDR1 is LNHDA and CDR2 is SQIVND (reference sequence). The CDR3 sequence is CASSMTGPPSGNTIYF. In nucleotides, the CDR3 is TGTGCCAGTAGTATGACAGGGCCCCCCTCTGGAAACACCATATATTTT.

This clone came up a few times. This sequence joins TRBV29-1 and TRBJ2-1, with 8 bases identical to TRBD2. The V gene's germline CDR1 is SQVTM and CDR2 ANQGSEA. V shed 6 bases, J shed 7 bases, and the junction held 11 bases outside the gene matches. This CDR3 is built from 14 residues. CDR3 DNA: TGCAGCGTGAAGGCGGGGGGTCACGGGAATGAGCAGTTCTTC. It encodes CSVKAGGHGNEQFF.

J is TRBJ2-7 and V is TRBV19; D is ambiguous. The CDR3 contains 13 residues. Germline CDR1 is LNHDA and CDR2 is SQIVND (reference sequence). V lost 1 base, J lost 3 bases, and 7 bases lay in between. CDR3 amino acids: CASSIGGLYEQYF. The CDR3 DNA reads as TGTGCCAGTAGTATAGGCGGCCTCTACGAGCAGTACTTC.

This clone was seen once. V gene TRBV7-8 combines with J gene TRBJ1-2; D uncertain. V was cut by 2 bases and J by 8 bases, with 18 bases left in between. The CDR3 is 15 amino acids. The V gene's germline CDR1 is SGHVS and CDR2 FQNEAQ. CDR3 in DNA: TGTGCCAGCAGCTTAATCGGATCGGGCCCCTGGGGCTACACCTTC. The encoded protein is CASSLIGSGPWGYTF. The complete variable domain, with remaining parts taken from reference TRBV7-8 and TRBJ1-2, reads GAGVSQSPRYKVAKRGQDVALRCDPISGHVSLFWYQQALGQGPEFLTYFQNEAQLDKSGLPSDRFFAERPEGSVSTLKIQRTQQEDSAVYLCASSLIGSGPWGYTFGSGTRLTVV.

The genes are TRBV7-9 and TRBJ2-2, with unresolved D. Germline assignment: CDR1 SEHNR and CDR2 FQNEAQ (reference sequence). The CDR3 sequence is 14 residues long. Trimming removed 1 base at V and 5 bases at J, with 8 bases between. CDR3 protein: CASSLVKATGELFF. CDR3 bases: TGTGCCAGCAGCTTAGTAAAGGCAACCGGGGAGCTGTTTTTT. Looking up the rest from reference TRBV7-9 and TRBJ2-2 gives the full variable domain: DTGVSQNPRHKITKRGQNVTFRCDPISEHNRLYWYRQTLGQGPEFLTYFQNEAQLEKSRLLSDRFSAERPKGSFSTLEIQRTEQGDSAMYLCASSLVKATGELFFGEGSRLTVL.

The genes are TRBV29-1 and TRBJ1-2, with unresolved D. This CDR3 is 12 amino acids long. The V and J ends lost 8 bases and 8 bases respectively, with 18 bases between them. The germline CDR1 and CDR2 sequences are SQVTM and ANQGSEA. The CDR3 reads CSRAGLQNGYTF. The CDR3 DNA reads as TGCAGCCGCGCCGGGCTCCAAAACGGCTACACCTTC.

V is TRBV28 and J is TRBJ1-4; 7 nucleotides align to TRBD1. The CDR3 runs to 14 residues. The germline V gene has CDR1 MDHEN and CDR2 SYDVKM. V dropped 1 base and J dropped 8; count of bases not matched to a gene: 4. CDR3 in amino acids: CASSLSGGQEKLFF. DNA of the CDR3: TGTGCCAGCAGTTTATCAGGGGGACAGGAAAAACTGTTTTTT.

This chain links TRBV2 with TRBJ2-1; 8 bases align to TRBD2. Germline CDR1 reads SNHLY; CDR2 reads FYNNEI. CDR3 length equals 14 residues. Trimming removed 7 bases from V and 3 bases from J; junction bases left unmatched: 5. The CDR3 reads CASTREGIYNEQFF. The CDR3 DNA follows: TGTGCCAGCACACGGGAGGGTATCTACAATGAGCAGTTCTTC. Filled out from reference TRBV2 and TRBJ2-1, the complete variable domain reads EPEVTQTPSHQVTQMGQEVILRCVPISNHLYFYWYRQILGQKVEFLVSFYNNEISEKSEIFDDQFSVERPDGSNFTLKIRSTKLEDSAMYFCASTREGIYNEQFFGPGTRLTVL.

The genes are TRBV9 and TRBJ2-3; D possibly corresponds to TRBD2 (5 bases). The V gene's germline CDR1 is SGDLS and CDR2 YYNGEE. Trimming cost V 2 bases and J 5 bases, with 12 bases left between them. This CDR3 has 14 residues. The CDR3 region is CASSVDRAGDTQYF. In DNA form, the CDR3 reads TGTGCCAGCAGCGTTGATAGGGCGGGAGATACGCAGTATTTT.

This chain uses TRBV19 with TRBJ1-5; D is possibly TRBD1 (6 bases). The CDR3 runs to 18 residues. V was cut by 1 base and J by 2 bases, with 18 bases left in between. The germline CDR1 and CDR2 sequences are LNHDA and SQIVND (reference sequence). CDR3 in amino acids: CASSIAQGRVLGNQPQHF. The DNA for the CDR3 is TGTGCCAGTAGTATAGCACAGGGACGGGTTCTTGGCAATCAGCCCCAGCATTTT.

This CDR3 is CAWETGTDTQYF. The CDR3 bases are TGTGCCTGGGAGACTGGCACAGATACGCAGTATTTT. This chain links TRBV30 with TRBJ2-3; the D is unclear. The CDR3 has 12 amino acids. Germline CDR1 reads GTSNPN; CDR2 reads SVGIG (reference sequence). The ends were cut back, 5 bases at V and 1 base at J, with 7 bases in the middle.

CDR3 loop: CASTLDSSTDTQYF. Written as DNA, the CDR3 is TGTGCCAGCACCCTAGACAGCAGCACAGATACGCAGTATTTT. The chain recombines TRBV5-5 with TRBJ2-3, with D possibly matching TRBD1 (5 bases). The germline CDR1 and CDR2 sequences are SGHKS and YYEKEE (reference sequence). The CDR3 loop spans 14 amino acids. The V and J ends lost 6 bases and 0 bases respectively, with 11 bases between them.

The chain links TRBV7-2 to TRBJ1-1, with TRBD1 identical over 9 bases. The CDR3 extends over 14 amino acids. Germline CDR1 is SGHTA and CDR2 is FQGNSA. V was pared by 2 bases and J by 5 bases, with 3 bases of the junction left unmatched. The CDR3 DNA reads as TGTGCCAGCAGCTTATGGACAGGGGTTACTGAAGCTTTCTTT. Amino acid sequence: CASSLWTGVTEAFF.

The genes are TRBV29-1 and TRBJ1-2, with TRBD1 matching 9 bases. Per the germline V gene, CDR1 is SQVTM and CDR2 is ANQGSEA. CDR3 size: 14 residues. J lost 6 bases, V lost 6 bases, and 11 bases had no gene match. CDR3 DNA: TGCAGCGTGAAAACCGGACAGGGGAGCGATGGCTACACCTTC. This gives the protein CSVKTGQGSDGYTF.

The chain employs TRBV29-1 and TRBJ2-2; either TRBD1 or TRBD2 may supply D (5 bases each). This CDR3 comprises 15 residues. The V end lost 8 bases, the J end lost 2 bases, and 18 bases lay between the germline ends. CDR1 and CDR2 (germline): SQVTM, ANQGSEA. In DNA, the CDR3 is TGCAGCTCCTCCTCCGGGACGTCTAACACCGGGGAGCTGTTTTTT. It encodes CSSSSGTSNTGELFF.

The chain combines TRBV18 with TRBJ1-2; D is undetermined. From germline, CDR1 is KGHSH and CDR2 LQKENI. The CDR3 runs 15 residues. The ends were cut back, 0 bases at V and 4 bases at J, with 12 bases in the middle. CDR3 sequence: CASSPPPQTGYGYTF. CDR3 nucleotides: TGTGCCAGCTCACCACCGCCCCAGACGGGCTATGGCTACACCTTC.

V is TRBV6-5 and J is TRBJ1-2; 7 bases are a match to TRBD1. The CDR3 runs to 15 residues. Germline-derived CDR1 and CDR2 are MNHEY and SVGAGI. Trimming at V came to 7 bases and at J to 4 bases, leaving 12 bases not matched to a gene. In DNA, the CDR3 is TGTGCCAGCAAAAGACTTGAAGACAGGGCCTATGGCTACACCTTC. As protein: CASKRLEDRAYGYTF.

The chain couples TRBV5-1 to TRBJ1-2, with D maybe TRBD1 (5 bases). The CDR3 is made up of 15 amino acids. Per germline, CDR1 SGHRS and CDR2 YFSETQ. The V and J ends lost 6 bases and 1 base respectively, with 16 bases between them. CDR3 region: CASTMGGVVNYGYTF. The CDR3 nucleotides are TGCGCCAGCACGATGGGAGGGGTGGTTAACTATGGCTACACCTTC.

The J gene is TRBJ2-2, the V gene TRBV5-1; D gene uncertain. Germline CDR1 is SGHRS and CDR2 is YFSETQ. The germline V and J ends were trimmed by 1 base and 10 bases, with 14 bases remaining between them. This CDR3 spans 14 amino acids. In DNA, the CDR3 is TGCGCCAGCAGCTTGAGTCAGCCTCTTGAGGAGCTGTTTTTT. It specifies CASSLSQPLEELFF.